This TCR beta chain derives from a study of CD8 T cells in ankylosing spondylitis. Regarding the study as a whole: A TCR beta motif made of roughly eight highly homologous variants seemed typical of ankylosing spondylitis blood. Matched ankylosing spondylitis synovial fluid reportedly contained a significantly enriched population of disease-linked clones.

The CDR3 extends over 16 amino acids. Germline CDR1 is SGHNT and CDR2 is YYREEE (reference sequence). Unmatched junction bases numbered 10, after V lost 4 bases and J lost 2 bases. This clonotype was counted many times. Antigen: not known. A quantitative 5'-RACE method, one with molecular barcodes, was used to make TCR beta libraries. TCRdb redid the calling of the 5' RACE reads with MiXCR, one entry per CDR3 protein. The data show more than 500,000 distinct CDR3 sequences, 5.3% seen once. The receptor's source is a male donor with ankylosing spondylitis. V gene TRBV5-4 combines with J gene TRBJ2-3, with 7 bases identical to TRBD2. Sequencing used blood, either unsorted or a sorted T cell fraction (not recorded which). The CDR3 DNA reads as TGTGCCAGCAGCCCAAAAGAGCGGGGTACCACAGATACGCAGTATTTT. Translated, it gives CASSPKERGTTDTQYF.